The next 23 T cell receptor beta chains were all read from a single sample in a study of cytomegalovirus exposure and HLA in healthy donors. The PCR ran on 60 Vbeta and 13 Jbeta primers. This table comes from immunoSEQ multiplex PCR, and its TCRdb copy is limited to in-frame clones, with some not included. The repertoire holds about 97,000 clones, with 60% to 80% as singletons. Input material: PBMCs. Receptors were obtained from a male donor in good health and CMV-seropositive.

This clone was detected only a few times. The chain employs TRBV7-8 and TRBJ2-7, with 9 bases matching TRBD1. Germline-derived CDR1 and CDR2 are SGHVS and FQNEAQ. V lost 0 bases and J lost 0; bases outside the gene matches: 3. This CDR3 is built from 16 residues. For the CDR3, the DNA is TGTGCCAGCAGCTTAGCAGGACAGGGGAGCTCCTACGAGCAGTACTTC. Translation gives CASSLAGQGSSYEQYF.

The rearrangement links TRBV11-2 to TRBJ2-7; D unresolved. V was shortened by 5 bases and J by 2 bases, with 7 bases between the two germline ends. There are 12 residues in the CDR3. CDR1 and CDR2 (germline): SGHAT, FQNNGV. In DNA form, the CDR3 reads TGTGCCAGCAGCCCTAGAGCCTACGAGCAGTACTTC. Encoded protein: CASSPRAYEQYF.

The chain recombines TRBV7-8 with TRBJ1-3, with a weak D call TRBD1 (6 bases). The CDR3 spans 16 residues. Germline V lookup: CDR1 SGHVS, CDR2 FQNEAQ. Trimming left V 1 base short and J 4 bases short, with 14 bases between. The DNA of the CDR3 is TGTGCCAGCAGCTTAGGAATGGCAGGGGTAGGAAACACCATATATTTT. This sequence encodes CASSLGMAGVGNTIYF. The full variable domain, with the rest looked up from reference TRBV7-8 and TRBJ1-3, is GAGVSQSPRYKVAKRGQDVALRCDPISGHVSLFWYQQALGQGPEFLTYFQNEAQLDKSGLPSDRFFAERPEGSVSTLKIQRTQQEDSAVYLCASSLGMAGVGNTIYFGEGSWLTVV.

This sequence joins TRBV19 and TRBJ1-5; TRBD1 might be the D (6 bases). The CDR3 sequence is 12 residues long. Germline loops: CDR1 LNHDA, CDR2 SQIVND (reference sequence). Trimming removed 6 bases at V and 5 bases at J, with 8 bases between. The CDR3 region is CASSGQYQPQHF. The CDR3 DNA is TGTGCCAGTAGCGGACAGTATCAGCCCCAGCATTTT. The complete variable domain, with remaining parts taken from reference TRBV19 and TRBJ1-5, reads DGGITQSPKYLFRKEGQNVTLSCEQNLNHDAMYWYRQDPGQGLRLIYYSQIVNDFQKGDIAEGYSVSREKKESFPLTVTSAQKNPTAFYLCASSGQYQPQHFGDGTRLSIL.

This clone has a single count. The chain employs TRBV6-1 and TRBJ1-2; 10 bases agree with TRBD1. Looked up from germline, CDR1 is MNHNS and CDR2 is SASEGT. The CDR3 is 12 residues long. The CDR3 DNA is TGTGCAGCGACAGGGGGCGCGAATGGCTACACCTTC. Its translation: CAATGGANGYTF.

This clone occurred a few times. CDR3 nucleotide sequence: TGTGCCAGCAGGATGATAGCGTCTACCTACAATGAGCAGTTCTTC. This codes for CASRMIASTYNEQFF. V and J are TRBV6-5 and TRBJ2-1; TRBD2 might be the D (5 bases). V lost 6 bases, J lost 2 bases, and 14 bases lay in between. Germline values: CDR1 MNHEY, CDR2 SVGAGI. This CDR3 is built from 15 residues.

This clone was seen a handful of times. The chain carries TRBV5-1 and TRBJ2-1; no reliable D call. This CDR3 is built from 13 residues. CDR1 is SGHRS, CDR2 YFSETQ, per germline. The V and J ends lost 0 bases and 7 bases respectively, with 8 bases between them. Here the CDR3 DNA reads TGCGCCAGCAGCTTGGCCGGCGGAAATGAGCAGTTCTTC. The encoded protein is CASSLAGGNEQFF.

The table lists this clone with a count of one. The rearrangement uses TRBV4-2 and TRBJ2-7; no clear D gene. The CDR3 has 13 amino acids. V was clipped by 1 base and J by 3 bases, with 7 bases between them. Germline V gene data show CDR1 as LGHNA and CDR2 as YNFKEQ. CDR3 loop: CASSQVRDYEQYF. In DNA, the CDR3 is TGTGCCAGCAGCCAAGTTCGAGACTACGAGCAGTACTTC.

The chain recombines TRBV20-1 with TRBJ2-7; 8 bases fit TRBD2. The CDR3 length is 11 residues. Germline CDR1 DFQATT, CDR2 SNEGSKA (reference sequence). The J segment lost 9 bases and the V segment lost 5 bases, leaving 6 bases of the junction unmatched. As DNA, the CDR3 is TGCAGTGCTCCCTTAAGCGGGAGGCAGTACTTC. It yields the protein CSAPLSGRQYF.

V gene TRBV4-3 combines with J gene TRBJ2-1; D might be TRBD2 (6 bases). V was clipped by 8 bases and J by 0 bases, with 14 bases between them. This CDR3 is built from 15 residues. Germline V CDR1 and CDR2: LGHNA, YSLEER. Here the CDR3 reads CASRADGSSYNEQFF. The DNA for the CDR3 is TGCGCCAGCCGGGCGGACGGGAGCTCCTACAATGAGCAGTTCTTC.

The chain is built from TRBV7-2 and TRBJ2-1; D is perhaps TRBD2 (6 bases). The CDR3 is 15 residues long. V lost 4 bases and J 7 bases, leaving 17 bases between the germline ends. The germline V gene has CDR1 SGHTA and CDR2 FQGNSA. This CDR3 is CASSSTPSAGNEQFF. The CDR3 nucleotides are TGTGCCAGCAGCTCTACTCCTAGCGCGGGGAATGAGCAGTTCTTC.

The chain joins TRBV5-5 to TRBJ2-5; 7 bases fit TRBD1. Germline trimming cut 5 bases from V and 4 bases from J; bases unmatched to any gene: 8. This CDR3 has 14 residues. Germline V gene sequence: CDR1 SGHKS, CDR2 YYEKEE (reference sequence). The CDR3 DNA reads as TGTGCCAGCAGGAGATACAACAGGGGAGAGACCCAGTACTTC. It translates to CASRRYNRGETQYF.

This clone was observed once. This CDR3 is CASSLAVGAYGYTF. Written as DNA, the CDR3 is TGCGCCAGCAGCTTGGCGGTGGGAGCTTATGGCTACACCTTC. The chain joins TRBV5-1 to TRBJ1-2, with unresolved D. CDR3 size: 14 residues. From germline, CDR1 is SGHRS and CDR2 YFSETQ. Trimming cost V 0 bases and J 5 bases, with 11 bases left between them.

This chain links TRBV6-1 with TRBJ2-7; 7 nucleotides align to TRBD1. J lost 9 bases, V lost 0 bases, and 2 bases had no gene match. CDR1 MNHNS and CDR2 SASEGT come from the germline V gene. The length of the CDR3 is 12 residues. The CDR3 reads CASSEAYRGQYF. CDR3 DNA: TGTGCCAGCAGTGAAGCGTACAGGGGGCAGTACTTC.

The sample holds a few counts of this clone. The gene calls are TRBV30 and TRBJ2-4; D gene uncertain. Trimming left V 4 bases short and J 0 bases short, with 13 bases between. CDR1 GTSNPN and CDR2 SVGIG come from the germline V gene (reference sequence). The CDR3 sequence is 15 residues long. The CDR3 here is CAWNSVVLAKNIQYF. The CDR3 DNA reads as TGTGCCTGGAACTCTGTGGTACTAGCCAAAAACATTCAGTACTTC.

The chain joins TRBV4-3 to TRBJ1-6, with 10 bases that match TRBD1. CDR1 LGHNA and CDR2 YSLEER come from the germline V gene. V shed 5 bases, J shed 10 bases, and the junction held 8 bases outside the gene matches. The CDR3 sequence is 15 residues long. CDR3 in DNA: TGCGCCAGCAGCTCCGGACAGGGGGAAGGATCACCCCTCCACTTT. Its protein product is CASSSGQGEGSPLHF.

This clone was recorded once. The rearrangement links TRBV11-2 to TRBJ2-7, with 7 bases identical to TRBD2. CDR3 length: 14 residues. J gave up 1 base and V 2 bases, and 2 bases lay outside the gene matches. Germline CDR1 reads SGHAT; CDR2 reads FQNNGV. CDR3 sequence: CASSLQRDSYEQYF. In DNA form, the CDR3 reads TGTGCCAGCAGCTTACAGCGGGATTCCTACGAGCAGTACTTC. Full variable domain (remainder filled in from reference TRBV11-2 and TRBJ2-7): EAGVAQSPRYKIIEKRQSVAFWCNPISGHATLYWYQQILGQGPKLLIQFQNNGVVDDSQLPKDRFSAERLKGVDSTLKIQPAKLEDSAVYLCASSLQRDSYEQYFGPGTRLTVT.

The CDR3 loop reads CASSLDSRVSGANVLTF. The DNA of the CDR3 is TGTGCCAGCAGCCTGGATTCCAGGGTCTCTGGGGCCAACGTCCTGACTTTC. The chain has TRBV7-6 and TRBJ2-6, with a possible D match to TRBD1 (5 bases). From germline, CDR1 is SGHVS and CDR2 FNYEAQ. V lost 5 bases to trimming and J lost 0 bases, with 14 bases between them. This CDR3 comprises 17 residues.

Concerning this clone itself: One junction end disagrees with the germline gene, perhaps due to a read error. Other DNA sequences of this sample code for an identical CDR3. This chain uses TRBV7-9 with TRBJ1-1; TRBD1 aligns across 12 bases. Per germline, CDR1 SEHNR and CDR2 FQNEAQ (reference sequence). The CDR3 length is 18 residues. CDR3 in amino acids: CASSLLRGQGAQKTEAFF. In nucleotides, the CDR3 is TGTGCCAGCAGCTTACTGAGGGGACAGGGGGCGCAGAAGACTGAGGCTTTCTTT. The variable domain in full, completed from reference TRBV7-9 and TRBJ1-1, reads DTGVSQNPRHKITKRGQNVTFRCDPISEHNRLYWYRQTLGQGPEFLTYFQNEAQLEKSRLLSDRFSAERPKGSFSTLEIQRTEQGDSAMYLCASSLLRGQGAQKTEAFFGQGTRLTVV.

V is TRBV6-1 and J is TRBJ2-2; D not resolved. V lost 6 bases, J lost 0 bases, and 11 bases lay in between. Germline-derived CDR1 and CDR2 are MNHNS and SASEGT. This CDR3 region has 15 residues. CDR3 residues: CASRPYATNTGELFF. The CDR3, as DNA: TGTGCCAGCAGACCCTACGCGACGAACACCGGGGAGCTGTTTTTT.

The rearrangement links TRBV27 to TRBJ2-7; TRBD1 matches at 10 bases. V shed 8 bases, J shed 7 bases, and the junction held 11 bases outside the gene matches. Germline V gene data show CDR1 as MNHEY and CDR2 as SMNVEV (reference sequence). The CDR3 covers 14 residues. DNA for the CDR3: TGTGCCAGCGCCCCGGGACAGGGGTTGGGGGAGCAGTACTTC. This gives the protein CASAPGQGLGEQYF.

The rearrangement uses TRBV2 and TRBJ2-2, with 7 bases aligning to TRBD1. The germline V gene has CDR1 SNHLY and CDR2 FYNNEI. Trimming removed 8 bases from V and 6 bases from J; junction bases left unmatched: 9. CDR3 length equals 14 residues. The CDR3 loop is CASHRGLSAGELFF. CDR3 sequence (DNA): TGTGCCAGCCACAGGGGTCTCAGTGCCGGGGAGCTGTTTTTT.

This clone was observed a handful of times. The genes are TRBV14 and TRBJ1-6, with D perhaps TRBD1 (6 bases). The germline V gene has CDR1 SGHDN and CDR2 FVKESK. This CDR3 has 15 residues. Trimming left V 5 bases short and J 7 bases short, with 15 bases between. CDR3 bases: TGTGCCAGCAGCTCCCCTTTACAGGGAAATTCACCCCTCCACTTT. As protein: CASSSPLQGNSPLHF.